Described below is a single TCR beta chain sequence and its context. Its specificity is unknown. This record comes from a study of T cells after yellow fever vaccination. General study findings and limits: Overlap between CD4 and CD8 compartments was detected for a small share of clonotypes. The secondary response was weaker, and its peak arrived faster, on day 5 versus 15. One caveat is that FACS-sorted repertoires could contain abundant clonotypes contaminating from the bulk population.

A process of 5'RACE template switching, which added a universal primer site and UMIs, was used to make TCR cDNA. TCRdb processed the 5' RACE reads anew with MiXCR; each CDR3 protein has one entry. The sample includes about 210,000 distinct CDR3 sequences, around 6.7% of them seen just once. This clonotype originated in a man aged 30 to 39 who received the YFV17D yellow fever vaccine. Specimen: CD4+ T cells sorted from PBMCs, collected on the day of the yellow fever booster vaccination.

For the CDR3, the DNA is TGCAGTGCACGGACCTTTAGCGGGAGCGGGCACAATGAGCAGTTCTTC. The encoded protein is CSARTFSGSGHNEQFF. The chain joins TRBV20-1 to TRBJ2-1; 9 bases are a match to TRBD2. Germline-derived CDR1 and CDR2 are DFQATT and SNEGSKA (reference sequence). V gave up 6 bases and J gave up 5 bases; unmatched junction bases: 14. This CDR3 spans 16 amino acids.